The entry below gives a single T cell receptor beta chain sequence along with its context. Its antigen is as yet unknown. Trimming removed 3 bases at V and 2 bases at J, with 8 bases between. The CDR3 has 13 residues. Germline values: CDR1 MNHNS, CDR2 SASEGT. The sample originates from a study of T cells in tumors after PD-1 blockade. As for the study in general: Patients had no prior checkpoint blockade, systemic immunosuppressants, or anti-cancer therapy within 4 weeks.

Measured with immunoSEQ multiplex PCR; TCRdb has only the in-frame clones, and not every one. The table shows about 10,000 clones, with 55% to 75% occurring only once. Study-level points and caveats: Clonal replacement, not reinvigoration, is suggested for expanded exhausted CD8+ clones after therapy.

The sample in question was tumor tissue, obtained after anti-PD-1 treatment. The rearrangement joins TRBV6-1 to TRBJ2-7; unclear D gene. The receptor comes from a human donor with basal cell carcinoma. CDR3 protein: CASSDTAPYEQYF. The CDR3 coding sequence is TGTGCCAGCAGTGATACGGCCCCCTACGAGCAGTACTTC.